Listed below are T cell receptor beta chains from one sample, sequenced in a study of OX40 agonist ivuxolimab in advanced cancers. Only in-frame clones appear in the TCRdb table, and some are missing; sequencing was by immunoSEQ multiplex PCR. The sample includes under 35,000 clones, 92% of them seen just once. Here the sequenced sample was CD4+ or CD8+ T cells sorted from blood, taken in a trial of the OX40 agonist ivuxolimab. The receptors were sampled from an adult with an advanced solid tumor such as melanoma, head and neck, liver or kidney cancer. The CDR3 runs from the conserved cysteine through the conserved F or W. A D gene is named only where the DNA matches it firmly. Rows may omit the clone size; those that give it use once, few, many or a size class.

V gene: TRBV4-3
clone size: -
D gene: TRBD1
J gene: TRBJ1-5
CDR3 DNA: TGCGCCAGCAGCCAAGACGGGACAGGGAATCAGCCCCAGCATTTT
CDR3 protein: CASSQDGTGNQPQHF

V gene: TRBV9
clone size: -
D gene: -
J gene: TRBJ2-7
CDR3 DNA: TGTGCCAGCAGCGTAGCTACGGGGGGACACTATGATACCTACGACCAGTACTTC
CDR3 protein: CASSVATGGHYDTYDQYF

V gene: TRBV14
clone size: -
D gene: -
J gene: TRBJ1-1
CDR3 DNA: TGTGCCAGCAGCCAGGGGGATTGGGGGTACACTGAAGCTTTCTTT
CDR3 protein: CASSQGDWGYTEAFF

V gene: TRBV27
clone size: -
D gene: -
J gene: TRBJ2-3
CDR3 DNA: TGTGCCAGCAGTTTAGGAGATACGCAGTATTTT
CDR3 protein: CASSLGDTQYF

V gene: TRBV13
clone size: -
D gene: -
J gene: TRBJ2-7
CDR3 DNA: TGTGCCAGCAGCCGGGTTGGTAAGGGCGAGCAGTACTTC
CDR3 protein: CASSRVGKGEQYF

V gene: TRBV11-2
clone size: -
D gene: TRBD2
J gene: TRBJ2-1
CDR3 DNA: TGTGCCAGCAGCTTGGACGTGGGGGGGGAGCAGTTCTTC
CDR3 protein: CASSLDVGGEQFF

V gene: TRBV10-3
clone size: -
D gene: -
J gene: TRBJ2-1
CDR3 DNA: TGTGCCATCAGTGAGTCCGTGGCGTTGGTCTACAATGAGCAGTTCTTC
CDR3 protein: CAISESVALVYNEQFF

V gene: TRBV7-9
clone size: -
D gene: -
J gene: TRBJ2-3
CDR3 DNA: TGTGCCAGCAGCTTTAGGGGAACAGATACGCAGTATTTT
CDR3 protein: CASSFRGTDTQYF

V gene: TRBV5-6
clone size: -
D gene: -
J gene: TRBJ2-1
CDR3 DNA: TGTGCCAGCAGCCGGCGCTTTGACACCAGCTCCTACAATGAGCAGTTCTTC
CDR3 protein: CASSRRFDTSSYNEQFF

V gene: TRBV7-8
clone size: -
D gene: -
J gene: TRBJ2-1
CDR3 DNA: TGTGCCAGCAGCTTTGGCCGTTTTGAGCAGTTCTTC
CDR3 protein: CASSFGRFEQFF

V gene: TRBV15
clone size: -
D gene: -
J gene: TRBJ2-1
CDR3 DNA: TGTGCCATCGGCGAGGAGGGGTCCTACAATGAGCAGTTCTTC
CDR3 protein: CAIGEEGSYNEQFF

V gene: TRBV6-6
clone size: -
D gene: -
J gene: TRBJ1-2
CDR3 DNA: TGTGCCAGCAGTTACAGGCAGTTCGGTGGCTACACCTTC
CDR3 protein: CASSYRQFGGYTF

V gene: TRBV11-2
clone size: once
D gene: -
J gene: TRBJ2-7
CDR3 DNA: TGTGCCAGCAAGGAAGAAGCGGTCCCCTCCTACGAGCAGTACTTC
CDR3 protein: CASKEEAVPSYEQYF

V gene: TRBV11-3
clone size: -
D gene: TRBD2
J gene: TRBJ2-1
CDR3 DNA: TGTGCCAGCAGCTCAAGAGGGTCCTCGGGGGGTGAGCAGTTCTTC
CDR3 protein: CASSSRGSSGGEQFF

V gene: TRBV7-8
clone size: -
D gene: -
J gene: TRBJ1-2
CDR3 DNA: TGTGCCAGCAGCACTCGGACAACCGTTTCCATTTATGGCTACACCTTC
CDR3 protein: CASSTRTTVSIYGYTF

V gene: TRBV7-9
clone size: -
D gene: -
J gene: TRBJ2-7
CDR3 DNA: TGTGCCAGCAGCCCCCACGTCGCCCTCGGAGAGCAGTACTTC
CDR3 protein: CASSPHVALGEQYF

V gene: TRBV19
clone size: -
D gene: -
J gene: TRBJ2-2
CDR3 DNA: TGTGCCAGTAGTCTCCGACTAGAAGAGGGTACCGGGGAGCTGTTTTTT
CDR3 protein: CASSLRLEEGTGELFF

V gene: TRBV6-4
clone size: medium-sized
D gene: TRBD2
J gene: TRBJ2-3
CDR3 DNA: TGTGCCAGCAGTGAGACTAGCGGAGGAGGCACAGATACGCAGTATTTT
CDR3 protein: CASSETSGGGTDTQYF

V gene: TRBV9
clone size: -
D gene: -
J gene: TRBJ2-7
CDR3 DNA: TGTGCCAGCAGCGTAGGACACCACTCCTACGAGCAGTACTTC
CDR3 protein: CASSVGHHSYEQYF

V gene: TRBV6-5
clone size: -
D gene: -
J gene: TRBJ1-1
CDR3 DNA: TGTGCCAGCAGTTACGCAGTAACTGAAGCTTTCTTT
CDR3 protein: CASSYAVTEAFF

V gene: TRBV7-9
clone size: once
D gene: TRBD1
J gene: TRBJ1-2
CDR3 DNA: TGTGCCAGCAGCGTACAGGGGGAAGATATCTATGGCTACACCTTC
CDR3 protein: CASSVQGEDIYGYTF

V gene: TRBV6-6
clone size: once
D gene: -
J gene: TRBJ1-1
CDR3 DNA: TGTGCCAGCAGTCTACCTTTAGGATGGGGAACTGAAGCTTTCTTT
CDR3 protein: CASSLPLGWGTEAFF

V gene: TRBV6-5
clone size: -
D gene: TRBD2
J gene: TRBJ2-7
CDR3 DNA: TGTGCCAGCAGTGACCGGGACTACTCATACGAGCAGTACTTC
CDR3 protein: CASSDRDYSYEQYF

V gene: TRBV9
clone size: -
D gene: TRBD2
J gene: TRBJ2-7
CDR3 DNA: TGTGCCAGCAGCGAATCCGGGACTACAGACGAGCAGTACTTC
CDR3 protein: CASSESGTTDEQYF

V gene: TRBV27
clone size: -
D gene: -
J gene: TRBJ2-7
CDR3 DNA: TGTGCCAGCAGTTTAGGCAAGTCGGGCGAGCAGTACTTC
CDR3 protein: CASSLGKSGEQYF

V gene: TRBV7-2
clone size: -
D gene: -
J gene: TRBJ2-1
CDR3 DNA: TGTGCCAGCAGCTTAATGCGCATCCGAGGCGGTGATGAGCAGTTCTTC
CDR3 protein: CASSLMRIRGGDEQFF

V gene: TRBV7-9
clone size: -
D gene: TRBD2
J gene: TRBJ2-1
CDR3 DNA: TGTGCCAGCAGCTGGACCACTAGCGGGAGGTACAATGAGCAGTTCTTC
CDR3 protein: CASSWTTSGRYNEQFF

V gene: TRBV7-6
clone size: -
D gene: -
J gene: TRBJ2-7
CDR3 DNA: TGTGCCAGCAGCATACAAGGGGGCTACGAGCAGTACTTC
CDR3 protein: CASSIQGGYEQYF

V gene: TRBV7-8
clone size: -
D gene: -
J gene: TRBJ1-4
CDR3 DNA: TGTGCCAGCAGCCACCCTGAGGGGAGGGAAAAACTGTTTTTT
CDR3 protein: CASSHPEGREKLFF

V gene: TRBV19
clone size: -
D gene: TRBD2
J gene: TRBJ2-1
CDR3 DNA: TGTGCCAGTACTCGTGCGGGAGTAAGCGATGAGCAGTTCTTC
CDR3 protein: CASTRAGVSDEQFF

V gene: TRBV28
clone size: -
D gene: -
J gene: TRBJ1-2
CDR3 DNA: TGTGCCAGCAGTTTACCTCCCCTGGCCAGGGAGGATGGCTACACCTTC
CDR3 protein: CASSLPPLAREDGYTF

V gene: TRBV13
clone size: -
D gene: -
J gene: TRBJ2-2
CDR3 DNA: TGTGCCAGCGGATTCTATCAGGGTACTGAGGACACCGGGGAGCTGTTTTTT
CDR3 protein: CASGFYQGTEDTGELFF

V gene: TRBV15
clone size: -
D gene: -
J gene: TRBJ1-5
CDR3 DNA: TGTGCCACCAGCAGGGGCACGGAGAATCAGCCCCAGCATTTT
CDR3 protein: CATSRGTENQPQHF

V gene: TRBV28
clone size: -
D gene: TRBD2
J gene: TRBJ2-7
CDR3 DNA: TGTGCCAGCAGCGGGAGCGGGAGGGGCCCAAGCGAGCAGTACTTC
CDR3 protein: CASSGSGRGPSEQYF

V gene: TRBV28
clone size: -
D gene: -
J gene: TRBJ1-3
CDR3 DNA: TGTGCCAGCAGTTTAATCGACTATTCTTTCTCTGGAAACACCATATATTTT
CDR3 protein: CASSLIDYSFSGNTIYF

V gene: TRBV7-9
clone size: -
D gene: -
J gene: TRBJ1-2
CDR3 DNA: TGTGCCAGCAGCTTAGGCACAGGGCATGGCTACACCTTC
CDR3 protein: CASSLGTGHGYTF

V gene: TRBV13
clone size: medium-sized
D gene: TRBD2
J gene: TRBJ2-3
CDR3 DNA: TGTGCCAGCAGCTTTTGGCTAGCGGGAGCCGCGCAGTATTTT
CDR3 protein: CASSFWLAGAAQYF

V gene: TRBV9
clone size: few
D gene: TRBD2
J gene: TRBJ2-7
CDR3 DNA: TGTGCCAGCAGCTCCACTAGCGGGAGCGGGTACGAGCAGTACTTC
CDR3 protein: CASSSTSGSGYEQYF

V gene: TRBV6-5
clone size: -
D gene: -
J gene: TRBJ1-5
CDR3 DNA: TGTGCCAGCATCCGAGAACTCAATCAGCCCCAGCATTTT
CDR3 protein: CASIRELNQPQHF

V gene: TRBV6-5
clone size: once
D gene: -
J gene: TRBJ1-2
CDR3 DNA: TGTGCCAGCAGTTTGGGGGGGGCCTTTTCTGGCTACACCTTC
CDR3 protein: CASSLGGAFSGYTF

V gene: TRBV9
clone size: -
D gene: TRBD1
J gene: TRBJ2-1
CDR3 DNA: TGTGCCAGCAGGGACACAGGGGGCAGCTACAATGAGCAGTTCTTC
CDR3 protein: CASRDTGGSYNEQFF

V gene: TRBV25-1
clone size: -
D gene: -
J gene: TRBJ2-7
CDR3 DNA: TGTGCCAGCAGTGTAGGACAGTTAACCTACGAGCAGTACTTC
CDR3 protein: CASSVGQLTYEQYF